This TCR beta chain was obtained from a study of blood T cell repertoires in COVID-19. CDR1 and CDR2 from the germline V gene are MNHNS and SASEGT. The V gene lost 4 bases and the J gene lost 0 bases, with 10 bases spanning the gap. This CDR3 comprises 16 residues. Repertoires were generated with immunoSEQ multiplex PCR, while TCRdb's copy carries only in-frame clones and drops some. The table shows roughly 100,000 clones, with about nine tenths occurring only once. The chain recombines TRBV6-1 with TRBJ2-6; D is ambiguous. Sequencing input: peripheral blood. The clonotype was recovered from a woman older than 75 in a cohort sampled during active COVID-19. DNA of the CDR3: TGTGCCAGCAGTGGCCGCCACAACTCTGGGGCCAACGTCCTGACTTTC. It translates to CASSGRHNSGANVLTF.